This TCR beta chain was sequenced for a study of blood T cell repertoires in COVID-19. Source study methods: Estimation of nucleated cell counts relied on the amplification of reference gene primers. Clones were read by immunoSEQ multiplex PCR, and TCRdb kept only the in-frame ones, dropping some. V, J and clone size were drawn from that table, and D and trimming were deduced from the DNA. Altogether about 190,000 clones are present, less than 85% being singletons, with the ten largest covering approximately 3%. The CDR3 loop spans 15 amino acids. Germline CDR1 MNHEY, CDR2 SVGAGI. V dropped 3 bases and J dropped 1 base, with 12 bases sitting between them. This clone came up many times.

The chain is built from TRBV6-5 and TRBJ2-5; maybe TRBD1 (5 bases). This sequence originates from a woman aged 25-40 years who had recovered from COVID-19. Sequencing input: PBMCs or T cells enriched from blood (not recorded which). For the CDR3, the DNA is TGTGCCAGCAGTTATACGACAGTTCCCCAAGAGACCCAGTACTTC. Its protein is CASSYTTVPQETQYF.